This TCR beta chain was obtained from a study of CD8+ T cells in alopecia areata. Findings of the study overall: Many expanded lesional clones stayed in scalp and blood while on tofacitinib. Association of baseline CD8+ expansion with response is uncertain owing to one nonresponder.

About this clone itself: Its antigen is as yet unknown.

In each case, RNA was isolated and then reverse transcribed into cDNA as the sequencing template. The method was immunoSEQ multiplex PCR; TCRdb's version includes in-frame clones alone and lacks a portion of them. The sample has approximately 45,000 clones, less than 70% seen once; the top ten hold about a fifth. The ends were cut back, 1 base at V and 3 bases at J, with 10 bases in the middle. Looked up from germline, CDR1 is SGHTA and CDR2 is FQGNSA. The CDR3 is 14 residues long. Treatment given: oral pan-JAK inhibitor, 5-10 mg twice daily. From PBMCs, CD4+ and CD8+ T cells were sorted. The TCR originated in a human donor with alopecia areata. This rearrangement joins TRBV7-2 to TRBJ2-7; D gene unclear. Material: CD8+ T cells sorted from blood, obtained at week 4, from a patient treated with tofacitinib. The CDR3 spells CASSLVEILYEQYF. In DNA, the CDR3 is TGTGCCAGCAGCTTAGTCGAGATTCTCTACGAGCAGTACTTC.